The text below deals with one TCR beta chain. What it binds is not known. These data originate in a study of T cell responses to AZD1222 COVID-19 vaccine. Points from the study as a whole: Close to half of all spike-specific TCRs reportedly target regions of the variants that are unmutated. Donors, mostly white British, included more females; clonal diversity was possibly underestimated. Spike-wide coverage was observed for vaccine-associated CD4 TCRs, with dominant responses at 160-218 and 743-854. Two AZD1222 administrations were followed by greater Spike-specific TCR breadth and depth.

Method: immunoSEQ multiplex PCR; TCRdb's copy keeps in-frame clones and lacks some. The sample consists of fewer than 120,000 clones, about 87% of them appearing once. The TCR comes from an adult in good health. Sequenced here: peripheral blood, sampled on day 0 of AZD1222 vaccination.

The CDR3 DNA reads as TGTGCCTGGATCCGGACGGGGAACACTGAAGCTTTCTTT. This gives the protein CAWIRTGNTEAFF. The V gene is TRBV30, the J gene TRBJ1-1; no definite D call. CDR3 length: 13 amino acids. The V and J ends lost 4 bases and 1 base respectively, with 10 bases between them. CDR1 and CDR2 (germline): GTSNPN, SVGIG (reference sequence).